This paragraph covers one T cell receptor (beta chain) sequence. The sample is drawn from a study of blood T cell repertoires in COVID-19. Study as a whole: COVID-19 samples from acute and convalescent phases originated in the United States, Italy and Spain.

The trim removed 4 bases at V and 6 bases at J, leaving 6 bases unmatched. The germline gives CDR1 SEHNR, CDR2 FQNEAQ (reference sequence). The CDR3 sequence is 13 residues long. The assay was immunoSEQ multiplex PCR, and TCRdb's table has in-frame clones only and misses some. The sample lists hundreds of thousands of clones, around 86% seen once, with approximately 1.6% in the top ten. Enrolled through a virtual design, the participants were between about 18 and 100 years of age and came from about two dozen US areas. Donors were grouped by their self-reported clinical history. The V call is TRBV7-9, the J call TRBJ2-7, with TRBD2 matching 7 bases. This clonotype was obtained from a woman aged 45-65 years who had recovered from COVID-19. Sequencing was performed on PBMCs or T cells enriched from blood (not recorded which). The CDR3 coding sequence is TGTGCCAGCAGCTCTTTCACTAGCGCCGAGCAGTACTTC. It codes for CASSSFTSAEQYF.